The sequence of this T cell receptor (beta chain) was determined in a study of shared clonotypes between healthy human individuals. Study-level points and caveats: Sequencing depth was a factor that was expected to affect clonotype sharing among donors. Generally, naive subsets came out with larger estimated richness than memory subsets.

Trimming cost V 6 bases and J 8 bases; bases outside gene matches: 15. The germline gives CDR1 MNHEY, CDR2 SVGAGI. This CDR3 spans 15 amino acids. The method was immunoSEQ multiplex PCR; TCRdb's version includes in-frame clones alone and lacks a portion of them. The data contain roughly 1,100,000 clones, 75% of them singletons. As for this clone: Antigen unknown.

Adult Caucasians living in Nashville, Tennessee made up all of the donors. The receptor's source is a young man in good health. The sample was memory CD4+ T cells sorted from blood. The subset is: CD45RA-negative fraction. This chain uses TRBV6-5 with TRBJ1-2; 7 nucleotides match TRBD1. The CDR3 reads CASSPVPGQFDGYTF. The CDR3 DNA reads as TGTGCCAGCAGCCCGGTCCCGGGACAGTTTGACGGCTACACCTTC.